This T cell receptor beta chain was captured by sequencing in a study of blood T cell repertoires in COVID-19. For the study at large: Researchers got acute and convalescent COVID-19 samples from the United States, Italy and Spain. T cells, B-cell-depleted T cells, or PBMCs supplied cDNA or gDNA.

This CDR3 spans 13 amino acids. Germline CDR1 is LGHDT and CDR2 is YNNKEL (reference sequence). V shed 6 bases and J shed 1 base, with 6 bases lying between them. The protocol was immunoSEQ multiplex PCR, while the TCRdb copy is restricted to in-frame clones and leaves out a portion. The sample shows about 59,000 clones, more than 70% of them seen only once. Specimen: peripheral blood. This receptor was obtained from a man in his sixties with acute or convalescent COVID-19. The gene calls are TRBV3-1 (or the pseudogene TRBV3-2) and TRBJ2-2, with D possibly TRBD1 on 5 matching bases. CDR3 region: CASRQENTGELFF. The CDR3 DNA reads as TGTGCCAGCAGACAGGAGAACACCGGGGAGCTGTTTTTT.